The 19 T cell receptor beta chains reported below all come from one sample, sequenced in a study of T cell changes during pregnancy in multiple sclerosis. The table came from immunoSEQ multiplex PCR; TCRdb's copy has only in-frame clones and leaves some out. The sample gives about 60,000 clones, approximately 91% of which show up once; 1% to 1.5% is in the top ten. The sequenced sample was peripheral blood, obtained in the second trimester of pregnancy. These receptors were collected from a female donor with multiple sclerosis, enrolled in a pregnancy study.

This chain links TRBV7-9 with TRBJ2-7, with 10 bases fitting TRBD1. Germline CDR1 and CDR2: SEHNR and FQNEAQ (reference sequence). Trimming removed 10 bases from V and 6 bases from J; junction bases left unmatched: 9. This CDR3 region has 13 residues. The CDR3 DNA is TGTGCCACCATGATCGGGACAGGGGCCGAGCAGTACTTC. Its translation is CATMIGTGAEQYF.

This clone has a single count. This chain links TRBV30 with TRBJ2-2, with D tentatively TRBD1 (6 bases). V lost 5 bases and J 7 bases, leaving 23 bases between the germline ends. Germline lookup yields CDR1 GTSNPN and CDR2 SVGIG (reference sequence). This CDR3 contains 16 residues. The CDR3 bases are TGTGCCTGGCTGCCCTTGACAGGCCTTTCTAGCGGGGAGCTGTTTTTT. Amino acids: CAWLPLTGLSSGELFF.

The V gene is TRBV11-1, the J gene TRBJ1-2; D may be TRBD1 (5 bases). The CDR3 totals 15 residues. Looked up from germline, CDR1 is SGHAT and CDR2 is FQDESV (reference sequence). The V end lost 3 bases, the J end lost 4 bases, and 15 bases lay between the germline ends. This CDR3 is CASSLGRAGGYGYTF. Written as DNA, the CDR3 is TGTGCCAGCAGCTTGGGCAGGGCCGGGGGCTATGGCTACACCTTC.

The chain joins TRBV10-1 to TRBJ1-1, with 8 bases fitting TRBD1. With 6 bases clipped from V and 4 bases from J, the junction kept 4 bases outside the gene matches. This CDR3 spans 13 amino acids. CDR1 is WNHNN, CDR2 SYGVQD, per germline (reference sequence). Written as DNA, the CDR3 is TGCGCCAGCAGCGTGACAGGGGCCACTGAAGCTTTCTTT. Its protein is CASSVTGATEAFF.

The chain recombines TRBV4-2 with TRBJ1-2, with 10 bases matching TRBD1. The CDR3 is made up of 15 amino acids. The germline V gene has CDR1 LGHNA and CDR2 YNFKEQ. With 4 bases clipped from V and 1 base from J, the junction kept 3 bases outside the gene matches. CDR3 nucleotides: TGTGCCAGCAGCCGCGGGACAGGGGATAACTATGGCTACACCTTC. Its protein is CASSRGTGDNYGYTF.

Only one count was recorded for this clone. The CDR3 DNA is TGTGCCAGCAGCTCTCCCCGGCAGGGGGCGTCGAAAAGTTCACCCCTCCACTTT. This sequence encodes CASSSPRQGASKSSPLHF. V gene TRBV7-9 combines with J gene TRBJ1-6; 8 nucleotides agree with TRBD1. The germline V gene has CDR1 SEHNR and CDR2 FQNEAQ (reference sequence). The V segment lost 4 bases and the J segment 9 bases; nucleotides outside the gene matches: 17. CDR3 length equals 18 residues.

The table lists this clone with a count of one. V and J are TRBV27 and TRBJ1-4, with a weak D call TRBD1 (6 bases). There are 15 residues in the CDR3. CDR1 MNHEY and CDR2 SMNVEV come from the germline V gene (reference sequence). The V end was cut by 2 bases, the J end by 8 bases, with 15 bases between. The CDR3 spells CASSLGGRGREKLFF. In DNA, the CDR3 is TGTGCCAGCAGTTTAGGGGGCAGGGGTAGGGAAAAACTGTTTTTT.

The genes are TRBV5-1 and TRBJ1-6; D not resolved. The CDR3 has 13 residues. CDR1 SGHRS and CDR2 YFSETQ come from the germline V gene. The V end was cut by 0 bases, the J end by 9 bases, with 7 bases between. CDR3 region: CASSLGRGSPLHF. CDR3 in DNA: TGCGCCAGCAGCTTGGGTCGGGGTTCACCCCTCCACTTT. The full variable domain, in which reference TRBV5-1 and TRBJ1-6 provide the parts outside the CDR3, is KAGVTQTPRYLIKTRGQQVTLSCSPISGHRSVSWYQQTPGQGLQFLFEYFSETQRNKGNFPGRFSGRQFSNSRSEMNVSTLELGDSALYLCASSLGRGSPLHFGNGTRLTVT.

J is TRBJ1-1 and V is TRBV10-3, with D possibly matching TRBD1 (6 bases). The CDR3 loop spans 14 amino acids. Germline V gene data show CDR1 as ENHRY and CDR2 as SYGVKD. V shed 10 bases and J shed 3 bases, with 18 bases lying between them. CDR3 DNA sequence: TGTGCCACCACGGAACAGGGATTGGACACTGAAGCTTTCTTT. Translated: CATTEQGLDTEAFF.

The V gene is TRBV19, the J gene TRBJ1-5; D might be TRBD1 (6 bases). This CDR3 region has 13 residues. Germline CDR1 is LNHDA and CDR2 is SQIVND (reference sequence). V dropped 10 bases and J dropped 4 bases, with 14 bases sitting between them. CDR3 loop: CATSQGINQPQHF. DNA for the CDR3: TGTGCCACCTCCCAGGGGATAAATCAGCCCCAGCATTTT.

The J gene is TRBJ1-5, the V gene TRBV7-9; 9 nucleotides agree with TRBD1. This CDR3 comprises 16 residues. V lost 1 base and J lost 4; bases outside the gene matches: 5. Germline CDR1 and CDR2: SEHNR and FQNEAQ (reference sequence). The DNA of the CDR3 is TGTGCCAGCAGCTTAGTCGGACAGGGGACAAATCAGCCCCAGCATTTT. Its translation: CASSLVGQGTNQPQHF.

This clone is a singleton in its sample. The chain recombines TRBV11-3 with TRBJ2-2, with D unclear. The V end lost 0 bases, the J end lost 4 bases, and 6 bases lay between the germline ends. CDR3 length: 14 amino acids. CDR1 is SGHNT, CDR2 YENEEA, per germline. This CDR3 reads CASSLDRGTGELFF. The CDR3 region has the DNA TGTGCCAGCAGCTTAGACAGAGGCACCGGGGAGCTGTTTTTT.

The chain links TRBV27 to TRBJ2-5, with 7 positions matching TRBD2. CDR1 MNHEY and CDR2 SMNVEV come from the germline V gene (reference sequence). Unmatched junction bases numbered 7, after V lost 6 bases and J lost 3 bases. The CDR3 contains 14 residues. The CDR3 loop reads CASRPRAGEETQYF. In DNA form, the CDR3 reads TGTGCCAGCAGGCCCAGGGCGGGGGAAGAGACCCAGTACTTC.

This chain joins TRBV6-5 and TRBJ1-1, with unresolved D. V dropped 9 bases and J dropped 5 bases, with 10 bases sitting between them. The CDR3 is made up of 11 amino acids. The V gene's germline CDR1 is MNHEY and CDR2 SVGAGI. The CDR3, as DNA: TGTGCCAGTCAGGAGGCTACTGAAGCTTTCTTT. Translating it yields CASQEATEAFF.

This clone was seen a few times. The gene calls are TRBV11-2 and TRBJ2-5; 7 bases match TRBD1. The V gene's germline CDR1 is SGHAT and CDR2 FQNNGV. This CDR3 is built from 15 residues. V lost 3 bases and J lost 4; bases outside the gene matches: 8. The CDR3 sequence is CASSLALYRGETQYF. The CDR3, as DNA: TGTGCCAGCAGCTTGGCCCTCTACAGGGGAGAGACCCAGTACTTC.

The chain couples TRBV5-1 to TRBJ2-3; unclear D gene. CDR1 SGHRS and CDR2 YFSETQ come from the germline V gene. The CDR3 loop spans 14 amino acids. V was trimmed by 0 bases and J by 0 bases, leaving 5 bases between them. The CDR3 region has the DNA TGCGCCAGCAGCTTGGATCCTAGCACAGATACGCAGTATTTT. It is translated as CASSLDPSTDTQYF. Combining the CDR3 with reference TRBV5-1 and TRBJ2-3 gives the whole variable domain KAGVTQTPRYLIKTRGQQVTLSCSPISGHRSVSWYQQTPGQGLQFLFEYFSETQRNKGNFPGRFSGRQFSNSRSEMNVSTLELGDSALYLCASSLDPSTDTQYFGPGTRLTVL.

CDR3 amino acids: CASSFGGEGIEQYF. CDR3 bases: TGTGCCAGCAGCTTTGGGGGGGAAGGCATCGAGCAGTACTTC. The rearrangement links TRBV11-1 to TRBJ2-7; TRBD2 agrees at 7 bases. CDR1 is SGHAT and CDR2 is FQDESV in the germline V gene (reference sequence). The V gene end was trimmed by 3 bases and the J gene end by 6 bases; junction bases not matched to a gene: 8. The CDR3 spans 14 residues.

With regard to this clone: Other nucleotide sequences from this sample produce the same CDR3. J is TRBJ1-2 and V is TRBV28, with TRBD1 matching over 7 bases. Looked up from germline, CDR1 is MDHEN and CDR2 is SYDVKM. V lost 4 bases, J lost 3 bases, and 5 bases stayed unmatched. The CDR3 runs 14 residues. The CDR3 coding sequence is TGTGCCAGCAGTTCAGGGGGAGAGGACTATGGCTACACCTTC. It specifies CASSSGGEDYGYTF.

J is TRBJ2-2 and V is TRBV7-2; tentatively, D is TRBD2 (6 bases). Germline assignment: CDR1 SGHTA and CDR2 FQGNSA. The CDR3 has 15 amino acids. Deletions cut 6 bases from V and 4 bases from J, with 15 bases between. The CDR3 DNA is TGTGCCAGCAGGACCGCGGGACGGGCCACCGGGGAGCTGTTTTTT. Protein sequence: CASRTAGRATGELFF.